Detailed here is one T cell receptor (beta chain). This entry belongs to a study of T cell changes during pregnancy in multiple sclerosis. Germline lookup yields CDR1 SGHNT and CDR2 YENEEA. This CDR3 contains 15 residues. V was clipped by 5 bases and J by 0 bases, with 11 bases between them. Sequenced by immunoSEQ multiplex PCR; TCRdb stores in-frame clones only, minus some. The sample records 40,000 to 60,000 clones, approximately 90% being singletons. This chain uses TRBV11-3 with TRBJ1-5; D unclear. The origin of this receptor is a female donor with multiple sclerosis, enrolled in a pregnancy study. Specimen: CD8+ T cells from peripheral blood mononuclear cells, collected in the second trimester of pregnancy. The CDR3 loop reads CASSEEDYSNQPQHF. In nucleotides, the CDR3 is TGTGCCAGCAGCGAGGAGGACTATAGCAATCAGCCCCAGCATTTT.